A single sample is the source of the 26 T cell receptor beta chains below, sequenced in a study of cytomegalovirus exposure and HLA in healthy donors. PCR was performed using 60 Vbeta and 13 Jbeta primers. Only in-frame clones appear in the TCRdb table, and some are missing; sequencing was by immunoSEQ multiplex PCR. The sample lists around 200,000 clones, 55% to 75% occurring once. Sequenced sample: PBMCs. The receptor source for this set is a man aged 35-49 years in good health and CMV-seropositive.

The chain recombines TRBV7-2 with TRBJ2-7; 10 bases are a match to TRBD2. This CDR3 has 13 amino acids. Trimming took 3 bases from V and 6 from J; bases not matched to a gene: 2. Germline CDR1 reads SGHTA; CDR2 reads FQGNSA. In nucleotides, the CDR3 is TGTGCCAGCAGCTTGACTAGCGGGCGCGAGCAGTACTTC. Protein product: CASSLTSGREQYF.

V and J are TRBV27 and TRBJ2-6; D ambiguous. V lost 6 bases and J 0 bases, leaving 9 bases between the germline ends. Per the germline V gene, CDR1 is MNHEY and CDR2 is SMNVEV (reference sequence). The length of the CDR3 is 15 residues. The CDR3 region is CASSLTSSGANVLTF. CDR3 in DNA: TGTGCCAGCAGCCTTACCAGCTCTGGGGCCAACGTCCTGACTTTC.

The chain employs TRBV9 and TRBJ2-3; tentative D call: TRBD2 (6 bases). The length of the CDR3 is 17 residues. V was trimmed by 3 bases and J by 1 base, leaving 18 bases between them. Germline assignment: CDR1 SGDLS and CDR2 YYNGEE. The CDR3 DNA reads TGTGCCAGCAGCGCCCATGAAGGGCGGGGAGGCACAGATACGCAGTATTTT. Residues: CASSAHEGRGGTDTQYF.

This chain connects TRBV2 to TRBJ2-1; the match to TRBD2 covers 9 bases. V shed 5 bases and J 7 bases; nucleotides not matched to a gene: 6. The CDR3 sequence is 14 residues long. Germline CDR1 is SNHLY and CDR2 is FYNNEI. CDR3 protein: CASSLSTSGNEQFF. CDR3 in DNA: TGTGCCAGCAGTCTTTCGACTAGCGGTAATGAGCAGTTCTTC.

V gene TRBV28 combines with J gene TRBJ2-2; a weak D match, TRBD1 (5 bases). The germline V gene has CDR1 MDHEN and CDR2 SYDVKM. The CDR3 covers 14 residues. V was clipped by 7 bases and J by 1 base, with 10 bases between them. The CDR3 sequence: CASIGAVNTGELFF. The DNA of the CDR3 is TGTGCCAGCATAGGGGCAGTGAACACCGGGGAGCTGTTTTTT. The entire variable domain, with the rest obtained from reference TRBV28 and TRBJ2-2, is as follows: DVKVTQSSRYLVKRTGEKVFLECVQDMDHENMFWYRQDPGLGLRLIYFSYDVKMKEKGDIPEGYSVSREKKERFSLILESASTNQTSMYLCASIGAVNTGELFFGEGSRLTVL.

V gene TRBV5-1 combines with J gene TRBJ1-2; D not resolved. V lost 0 bases to trimming and J lost 6 bases, with 6 bases between them. The germline CDR1 and CDR2 sequences are SGHRS and YFSETQ. The CDR3 has 12 amino acids. CDR3 sequence reads: CASSLESNGYTF. The CDR3 bases are TGCGCCAGCAGCTTGGAGAGTAATGGCTACACCTTC.

This chain uses TRBV29-1 with TRBJ2-7, with a weak D call TRBD1 (5 bases). CDR3 length: 11 amino acids. With 4 bases removed from V and 2 bases from J, the gap between germline ends came to 6 bases. Germline V gene lookup returns CDR1 SQVTM and CDR2 ANQGSEA. The CDR3 nucleotides are TGCAGCGTTGGCAGGGCCTACGAGCAGTACTTC. Its protein is CSVGRAYEQYF.

This clone was seen more than once but under ten times. The rearrangement joins TRBV11-2 to TRBJ1-3, with D possibly being TRBD1 (6 bases). V was cut by 1 base and J by 3 bases, with 22 bases left in between. Germline CDR1 reads SGHAT; CDR2 reads FQNNGV. This CDR3 is built from 19 residues. The CDR3, as DNA: TGTGCCAGCAGCTTAGGTCGGTTCCTCGGGCAGGGGATTGGAAACACCATATATTTT. Protein sequence: CASSLGRFLGQGIGNTIYF.

This clone was seen a handful of times. The chain carries TRBV6-5 and TRBJ1-2, with TRBD1 as a possible D gene (6 bases). The V end lost 4 bases, the J end lost 4 bases, and 19 bases lay between the germline ends. The CDR3 loop spans 16 amino acids. The germline V gene encodes CDR1 MNHEY and CDR2 SVGAGI. The CDR3 coding sequence is TGTGCCAGCAGTTCTATAGGGGGGGCGCGAGGCTATGGCTACACCTTC. The encoded protein is CASSSIGGARGYGYTF.

The chain links TRBV5-6 to TRBJ2-7; weak D call: TRBD2 (7 bases). V shed 0 bases and J shed 2 bases, with 15 bases lying between them. Germline loops: CDR1 SGHDT, CDR2 YYEEEE. The CDR3 is made up of 16 amino acids. CDR3 loop: CASSLAPGGPTYEQYF. In DNA form, the CDR3 reads TGTGCCAGCAGCTTGGCCCCCGGGGGGCCAACCTACGAGCAGTACTTC.

Turning to this clone: At the DNA level, this CDR3 is encoded by other sequences in the same sample as well. This rearrangement joins TRBV5-1 to TRBJ2-7, with a possible D match to TRBD2 (5 bases). Trimming cost V 4 bases and J 2 bases, with 10 bases left between them. The CDR3 covers 13 residues. CDR1 is SGHRS, CDR2 YFSETQ, per germline. The CDR3 DNA follows: TGCGCCAGCAGCCCTGACGGGGCCTACGAGCAGTACTTC. Its translation: CASSPDGAYEQYF.

This clone appeared a few times. This likely stems from a read error, as it lies one base from a far larger clone. This specimen includes other DNA sequences encoding the same CDR3. The chain links TRBV27 to TRBJ2-3, with 8 bases identical to TRBD2. The CDR3 loop spans 16 amino acids. Germline V gene sequence: CDR1 MNHEY, CDR2 SMNVEV (reference sequence). The CDR3 is CASTQGLAGLTDTQYF. The DNA of the CDR3 is TGTGCGAGCACCCAGGGATTAGCGGGGCTCACAGATACGCAGTATTTT.

The CDR3 DNA reads as TGTGCCAGCAGCGACAGAACGGCTGGAAACACCATATATTTT. Its protein is CASSDRTAGNTIYF. This chain uses TRBV11-3 with TRBJ1-3; D is possibly TRBD1 (5 bases). Germline V lookup: CDR1 SGHNT, CDR2 YENEEA. The V end was cut by 5 bases, the J end by 2 bases, with 10 bases between. The CDR3 is made up of 14 amino acids.

The V call is TRBV20-1, the J call TRBJ1-2; perhaps TRBD1 as D (6 bases). Germline CDR1 and CDR2: DFQATT and SNEGSKA (reference sequence). The V gene lost 8 bases and the J gene lost 8 bases, with 15 bases spanning the gap. The length of the CDR3 is 11 residues. The CDR3 protein is CSSKQGSGYTF. Written as DNA, the CDR3 is TGCAGTTCTAAACAGGGTTCCGGCTACACCTTC.

The CDR3 sequence: CASSERKGVREQYF. The DNA of the CDR3 is TGTGCCAGCAGTGAAAGGAAAGGGGTGCGCGAGCAGTACTTC. The chain is built from TRBV6-1 and TRBJ2-7; a weak D match, TRBD1 (5 bases). Germline CDR1 reads MNHNS; CDR2 reads SASEGT. Deletions cut 2 bases from V and 6 bases from J, with 14 bases between. The CDR3 length is 14 residues.

The gene calls are TRBV4-3 and TRBJ2-2; TRBD1 matches 7 bases. V was clipped by 0 bases and J by 0 bases; unmatched bases: 1. CDR1 and CDR2 (germline): LGHNA, YSLEER. The CDR3 is made up of 16 amino acids. The CDR3 protein is CASSQDTGANTGELFF. The CDR3 DNA follows: TGCGCCAGCAGCCAAGATACAGGGGCGAACACCGGGGAGCTGTTTTTT.

This clone was recorded once. The chain links TRBV13 to TRBJ1-1; perhaps TRBD1 as D (5 bases). The germline V gene has CDR1 PRHDT and CDR2 FYEKMQ (reference sequence). CDR3 length: 15 amino acids. The V and J ends lost 5 bases and 0 bases respectively, with 13 bases between them. CDR3: CASSRDWGLNTEAFF. CDR3 nucleotides: TGTGCCAGCAGCCGAGATTGGGGCTTGAACACTGAAGCTTTCTTT.

The gene calls are TRBV9 and TRBJ1-1, with D tentatively TRBD1 (5 bases). This CDR3 spans 15 amino acids. V was clipped by 5 bases and J by 1 base, with 15 bases between them. CDR1 SGDLS and CDR2 YYNGEE come from the germline V gene. CDR3 bases: TGTGCCAGCAGTGATGATAGGGGCTCGAACACTGAAGCTTTCTTT. This gives the protein CASSDDRGSNTEAFF. The variable domain in full, with the rest retrieved from reference TRBV9 and TRBJ1-1, is DSGVTQTPKHLITATGQRVTLRCSPRSGDLSVYWYQQSLDQGLQFLIQYYNGEERAKGNILERFSAQQFPDLHSELNLSSLELGDSALYFCASSDDRGSNTEAFFGQGTRLTVV.

The chain combines TRBV4-1 with TRBJ1-2, with 9 positions matching TRBD1. The germline gives CDR1 MGHRA, CDR2 YSYEKL. This CDR3 has 15 amino acids. After removal of 1 base from V and 6 bases from J, the junction contained 6 bases not matched to a gene. CDR3: CASSQVGDRAHGYTF. DNA for the CDR3: TGCGCCAGCAGCCAAGTGGGGGACAGGGCACATGGCTACACCTTC.

The chain uses TRBV2 and TRBJ2-7; 9 bases map to TRBD1. Looked up from germline, CDR1 is SNHLY and CDR2 is FYNNEI. Germline trimming cut 5 bases from V and 12 bases from J; bases unmatched to any gene: 8. The CDR3 totals 12 residues. For the CDR3, the DNA is TGTGCCAGCAGTCCGCGGGACAGGGTGGTGTACTTC. Protein product: CASSPRDRVVYF.

This clone was picked up one time. V is TRBV4-1 and J is TRBJ2-7, with TRBD2 matching 7 bases. V dropped 0 bases and J dropped 2; count of bases not matched to a gene: 7. The CDR3 covers 16 residues. CDR1 is MGHRA, CDR2 YSYEKL, per germline. This CDR3 reads CASSQEGGNPTYEQYF. DNA of the CDR3: TGCGCCAGCAGCCAAGAGGGAGGGAACCCAACCTACGAGCAGTACTTC.

V gene TRBV5-4 combines with J gene TRBJ2-1, with 9 bases identical to TRBD2. With V trimmed by 0 bases and J by 6 bases, 4 bases remained unmatched. CDR1 is SGHNT and CDR2 is YYREEE in the germline V gene (reference sequence). The CDR3 has 15 residues. The CDR3 region is CASSLGRGGRNEQFF. The CDR3 coding sequence is TGTGCCAGCAGCTTGGGGCGGGGGGGCCGCAATGAGCAGTTCTTC.

This clone was found a few times. CDR3 in DNA: TGTGCCAGCATGTTTAGACAGCAAAATCAGCCCCAGCATTTT. It yields the protein CASMFRQQNQPQHF. The chain uses TRBV6-1 and TRBJ1-5; possible D gene TRBD1, 5 bases. The CDR3 has 14 residues. In germline, CDR1 is MNHNS, CDR2 SASEGT. Deletions cut 7 bases from V and 4 bases from J, with 14 bases between.

V gene TRBV5-1 combines with J gene TRBJ2-5; TRBD1 matches 9 bases. V lost 3 bases and J lost 4; bases outside the gene matches: 7. Germline CDR1 reads SGHRS; CDR2 reads YFSETQ. CDR3 size: 15 residues. CDR3 residues: CASSSSGTGRETQYF. Here the CDR3 DNA reads TGCGCCAGCAGCTCTTCCGGGACAGGGAGAGAGACCCAGTACTTC.

The rearrangement joins TRBV18 to TRBJ1-5; maybe TRBD1 (6 bases). Germline CDR1 KGHSH, CDR2 LQKENI. With 3 bases removed from V and 6 bases from J, the gap between germline ends came to 21 bases. The CDR3 is 17 residues long. CDR3 DNA: TGTGCCAGCTCACCCTCCGGGACAAGCGCCTTCGGTCAGCCCCAGCATTTT. This codes for CASSPSGTSAFGQPQHF.

V gene TRBV5-4 combines with J gene TRBJ1-2; D remains ambiguous. V lost 0 bases, J lost 5 bases, and 17 bases lay in between. The CDR3 extends over 16 amino acids. Germline V lookup: CDR1 SGHNT, CDR2 YYREEE (reference sequence). This chain's CDR3 is CASSLARFRGGYGYTF. The CDR3 DNA follows: TGTGCCAGCAGCTTGGCTAGGTTCAGAGGAGGGTATGGCTACACCTTC.